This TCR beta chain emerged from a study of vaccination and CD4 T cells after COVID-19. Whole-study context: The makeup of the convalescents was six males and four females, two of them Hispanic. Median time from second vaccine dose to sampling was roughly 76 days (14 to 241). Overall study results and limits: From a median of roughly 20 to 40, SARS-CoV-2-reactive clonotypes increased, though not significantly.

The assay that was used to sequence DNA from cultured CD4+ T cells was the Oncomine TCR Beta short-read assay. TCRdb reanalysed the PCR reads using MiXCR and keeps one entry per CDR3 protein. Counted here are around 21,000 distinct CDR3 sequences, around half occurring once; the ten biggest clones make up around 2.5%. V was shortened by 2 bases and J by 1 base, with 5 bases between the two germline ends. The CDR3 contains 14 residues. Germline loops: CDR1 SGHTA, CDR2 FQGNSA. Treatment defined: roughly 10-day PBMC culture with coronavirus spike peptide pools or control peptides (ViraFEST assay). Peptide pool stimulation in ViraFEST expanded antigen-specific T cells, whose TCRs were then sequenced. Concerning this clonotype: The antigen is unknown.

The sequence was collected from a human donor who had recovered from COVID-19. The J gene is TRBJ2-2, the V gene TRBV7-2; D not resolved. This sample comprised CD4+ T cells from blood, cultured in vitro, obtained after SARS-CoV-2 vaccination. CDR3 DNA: TGTGCCAGCAGCTTAAATAGGAACACCGGGGAGCTGTTTTTT. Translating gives CASSLNRNTGELFF.